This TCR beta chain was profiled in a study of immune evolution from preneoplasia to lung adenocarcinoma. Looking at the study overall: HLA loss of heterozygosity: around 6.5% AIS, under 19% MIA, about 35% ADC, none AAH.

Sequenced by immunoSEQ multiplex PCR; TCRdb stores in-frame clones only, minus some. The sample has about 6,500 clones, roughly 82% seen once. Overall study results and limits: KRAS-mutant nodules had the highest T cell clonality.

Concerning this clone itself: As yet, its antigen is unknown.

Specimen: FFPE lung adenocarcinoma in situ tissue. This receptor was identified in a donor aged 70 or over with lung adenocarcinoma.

The CDR3 sequence is CASSVEQDRVTSYTF. The CDR3 DNA sequence: TGTGCCAGCAGCGTAGAGCAGGACAGGGTTACCAGCTACACCTTC. The chain links TRBV9 to TRBJ1-2; 8 bases agree with TRBD1. Germline loops: CDR1 SGDLS, CDR2 YYNGEE. V lost 0 bases, J lost 9 bases, and 10 bases stayed unmatched. The CDR3 has 15 residues.